This T cell receptor (beta chain) was obtained from a study of PD-1 blockade in classical Hodgkin lymphoma. Sequencing was performed with immunoSEQ multiplex PCR; in TCRdb, only in-frame clones are kept and a portion is missing. The repertoire includes 14,000 to 15,000 clones, approximately 60% of them detected once, and around 10% sits in the top ten. Each patient experienced a relapse that followed autologous stem cell transplantation, and brentuximab vedotin exposure varied. Complete response, partial response or progressive disease constituted the best responses recorded. Sequenced material: peripheral blood mononuclear cells (PBMCs), taken at baseline. The source of this sequence is a human donor with classical Hodgkin lymphoma.

The CDR3 sequence is CAIRGTVSGNTIYF. CDR3 DNA: TGTGCCATCAGGGGGACAGTCTCTGGAAACACCATATATTTT. The V call is TRBV10-3, the J call TRBJ1-3; 7 bases match TRBD1. Unmatched junction bases numbered 2, after V lost 6 bases and J lost 0 bases. The V gene's germline CDR1 is ENHRY and CDR2 SYGVKD. The CDR3 totals 14 residues.